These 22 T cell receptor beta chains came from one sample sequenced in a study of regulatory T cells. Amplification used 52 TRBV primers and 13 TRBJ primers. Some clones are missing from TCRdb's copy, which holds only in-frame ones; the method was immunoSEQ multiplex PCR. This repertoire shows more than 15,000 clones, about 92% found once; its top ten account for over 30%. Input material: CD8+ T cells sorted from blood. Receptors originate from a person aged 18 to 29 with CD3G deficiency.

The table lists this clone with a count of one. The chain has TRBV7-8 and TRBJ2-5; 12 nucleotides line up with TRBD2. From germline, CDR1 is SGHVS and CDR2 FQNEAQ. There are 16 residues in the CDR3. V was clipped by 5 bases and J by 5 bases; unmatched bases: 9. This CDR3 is CASSPRTSGAGETQYF. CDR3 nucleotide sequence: TGTGCCAGCAGCCCGAGGACTAGCGGGGCGGGGGAGACCCAGTACTTC.

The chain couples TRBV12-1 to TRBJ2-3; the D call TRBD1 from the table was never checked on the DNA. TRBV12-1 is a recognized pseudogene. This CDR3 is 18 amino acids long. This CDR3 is CASSSLEYGGSSTDTQYF. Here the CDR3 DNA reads TGTGCCAGCAGCTCCCTAGAATATGGGGGCTCTAGCACAGATACGCAGTATTTT.

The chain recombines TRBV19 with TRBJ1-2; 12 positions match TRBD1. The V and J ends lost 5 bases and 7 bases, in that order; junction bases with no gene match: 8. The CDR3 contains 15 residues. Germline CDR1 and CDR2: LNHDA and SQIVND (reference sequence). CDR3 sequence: CASSLGQGAAGGYTF. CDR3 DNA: TGTGCCAGTAGTTTGGGACAGGGGGCTGCAGGTGGCTACACCTTC.

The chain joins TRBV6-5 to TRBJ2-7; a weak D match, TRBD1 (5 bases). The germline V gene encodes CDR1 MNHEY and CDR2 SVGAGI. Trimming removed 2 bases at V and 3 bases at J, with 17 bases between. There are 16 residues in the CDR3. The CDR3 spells CASSYDRQSPYYEQYV. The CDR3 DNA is TGTGCCAGCAGTTACGATAGACAGAGCCCCTACTACGAGCAGTACGTC.

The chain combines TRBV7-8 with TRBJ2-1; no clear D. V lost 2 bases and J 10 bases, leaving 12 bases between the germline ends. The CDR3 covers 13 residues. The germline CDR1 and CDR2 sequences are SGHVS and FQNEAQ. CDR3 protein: CASSLSSLEEQFF. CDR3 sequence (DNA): TGTGCCAGCAGCTTAAGTTCCCTTGAGGAGCAGTTCTTC.

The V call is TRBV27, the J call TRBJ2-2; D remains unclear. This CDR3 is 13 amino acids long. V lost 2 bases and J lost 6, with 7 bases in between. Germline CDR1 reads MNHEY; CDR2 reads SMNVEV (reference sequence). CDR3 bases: TGTGCCAGCAGTTTACCGGGTCCCGGGGAGCTGTTTTTT. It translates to CASSLPGPGELFF.

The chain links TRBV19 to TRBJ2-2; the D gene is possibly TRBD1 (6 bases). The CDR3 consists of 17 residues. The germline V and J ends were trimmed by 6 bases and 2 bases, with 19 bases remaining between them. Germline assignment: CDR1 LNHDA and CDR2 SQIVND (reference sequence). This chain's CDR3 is CASSRTPTGPNTGELFF. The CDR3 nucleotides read TGTGCCAGTAGCCGGACCCCTACAGGGCCCAACACCGGGGAGCTGTTTTTT.

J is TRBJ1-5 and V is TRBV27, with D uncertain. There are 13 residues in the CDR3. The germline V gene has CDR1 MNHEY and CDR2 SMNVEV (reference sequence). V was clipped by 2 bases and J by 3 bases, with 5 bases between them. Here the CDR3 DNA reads TGTGCCAGCAGTTTAACGTCCAATCAGCCCCAGCATTTT. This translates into CASSLTSNQPQHF.

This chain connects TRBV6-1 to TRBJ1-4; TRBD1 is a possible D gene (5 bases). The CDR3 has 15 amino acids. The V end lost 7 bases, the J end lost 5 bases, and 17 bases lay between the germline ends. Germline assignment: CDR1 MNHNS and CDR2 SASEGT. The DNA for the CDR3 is TGTGCCAGCACCCGCTTAGGGGCGCCAAATGAAAAACTGTTTTTT. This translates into CASTRLGAPNEKLFF.

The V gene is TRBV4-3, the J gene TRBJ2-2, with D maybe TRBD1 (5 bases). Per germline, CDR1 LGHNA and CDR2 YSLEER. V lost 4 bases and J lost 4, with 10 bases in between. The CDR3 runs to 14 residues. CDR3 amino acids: CASSRNQGTGELFF. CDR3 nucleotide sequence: TGCGCCAGCAGCCGAAACCAGGGCACCGGGGAGCTGTTTTTT.

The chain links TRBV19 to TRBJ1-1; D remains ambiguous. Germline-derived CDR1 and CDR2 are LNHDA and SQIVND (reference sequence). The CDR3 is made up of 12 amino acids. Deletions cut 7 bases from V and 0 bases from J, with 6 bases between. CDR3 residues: CASMSLNTEAFF. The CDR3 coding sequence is TGTGCCAGTATGAGTCTGAACACTGAAGCTTTCTTT.

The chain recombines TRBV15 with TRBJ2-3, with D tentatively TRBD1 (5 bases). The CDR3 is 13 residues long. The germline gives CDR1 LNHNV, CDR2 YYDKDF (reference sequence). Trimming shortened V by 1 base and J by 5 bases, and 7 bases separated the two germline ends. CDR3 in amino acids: CATSRVQGDTQYF. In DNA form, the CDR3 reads TGTGCCACCAGCAGAGTTCAGGGAGATACGCAGTATTTT.

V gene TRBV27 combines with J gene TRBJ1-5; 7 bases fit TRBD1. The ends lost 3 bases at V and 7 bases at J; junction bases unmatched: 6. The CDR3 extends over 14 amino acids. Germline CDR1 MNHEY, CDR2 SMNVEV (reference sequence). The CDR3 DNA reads TGTGCCAGCAGTTTCTACAGGGGCGGACAGCCCCAGCATTTT. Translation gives CASSFYRGGQPQHF.

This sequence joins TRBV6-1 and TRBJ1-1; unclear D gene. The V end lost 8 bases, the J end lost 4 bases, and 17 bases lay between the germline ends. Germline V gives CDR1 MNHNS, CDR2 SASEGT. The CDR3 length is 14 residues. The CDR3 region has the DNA TGTGCCAGCCGCCTTGGACCCGGCTCCACTGAAGCTTTCTTT. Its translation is CASRLGPGSTEAFF.

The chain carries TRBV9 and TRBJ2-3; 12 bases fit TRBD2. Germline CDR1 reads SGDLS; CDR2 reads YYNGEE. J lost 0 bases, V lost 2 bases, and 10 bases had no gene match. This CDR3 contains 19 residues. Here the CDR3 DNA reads TGTGCCAGCAGCGTCCCGGGGGCTAGCGGGGGGGCTAGCACAGATACGCAGTATTTT. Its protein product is CASSVPGASGGASTDTQYF.

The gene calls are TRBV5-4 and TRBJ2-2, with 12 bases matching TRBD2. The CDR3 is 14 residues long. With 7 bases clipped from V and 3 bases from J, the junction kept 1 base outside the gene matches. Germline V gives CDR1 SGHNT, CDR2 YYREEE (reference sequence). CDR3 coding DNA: TGTGCCAGCCGACTAGCGGGGGACACCGGGGAGCTGTTTTTT. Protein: CASRLAGDTGELFF.

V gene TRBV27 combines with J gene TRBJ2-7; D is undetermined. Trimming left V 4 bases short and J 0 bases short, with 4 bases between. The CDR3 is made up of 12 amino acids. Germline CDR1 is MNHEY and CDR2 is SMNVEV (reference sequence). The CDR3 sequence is CASSSDSYEQYF. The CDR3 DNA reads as TGTGCCAGCAGTTCCGACTCCTACGAGCAGTACTTC.

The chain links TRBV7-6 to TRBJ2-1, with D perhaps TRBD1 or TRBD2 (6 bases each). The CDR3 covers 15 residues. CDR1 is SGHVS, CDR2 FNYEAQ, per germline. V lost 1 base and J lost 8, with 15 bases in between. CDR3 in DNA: TGTGCCAGCAGCTTAGGTGGGGGGCCTCTCGATGAGCAGTTCTTC. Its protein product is CASSLGGGPLDEQFF.

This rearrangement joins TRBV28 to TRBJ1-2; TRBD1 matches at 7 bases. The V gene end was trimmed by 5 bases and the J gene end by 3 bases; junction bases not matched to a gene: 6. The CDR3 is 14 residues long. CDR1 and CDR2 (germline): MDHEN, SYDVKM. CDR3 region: CASSAGTAHYGYTF. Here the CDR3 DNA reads TGTGCCAGCAGTGCCGGGACAGCTCACTATGGCTACACCTTC.

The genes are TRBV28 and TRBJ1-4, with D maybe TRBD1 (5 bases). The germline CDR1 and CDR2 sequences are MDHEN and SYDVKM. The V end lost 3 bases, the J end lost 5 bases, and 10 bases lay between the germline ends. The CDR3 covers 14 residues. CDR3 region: CASSLQGPNEKLFF. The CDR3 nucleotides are TGTGCCAGCAGTTTGCAGGGCCCGAATGAAAAACTGTTTTTT. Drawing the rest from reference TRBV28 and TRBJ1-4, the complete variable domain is DVKVTQSSRYLVKRTGEKVFLECVQDMDHENMFWYRQDPGLGLRLIYFSYDVKMKEKGDIPEGYSVSREKKERFSLILESASTNQTSMYLCASSLQGPNEKLFFGSGTQLSVL.

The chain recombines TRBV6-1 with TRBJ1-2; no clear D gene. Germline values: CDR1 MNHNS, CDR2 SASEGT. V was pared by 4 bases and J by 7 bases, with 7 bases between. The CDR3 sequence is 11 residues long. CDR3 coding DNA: TGTGCCAGCAGTGCAGGTGCTGGCTACACCTTC. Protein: CASSAGAGYTF.

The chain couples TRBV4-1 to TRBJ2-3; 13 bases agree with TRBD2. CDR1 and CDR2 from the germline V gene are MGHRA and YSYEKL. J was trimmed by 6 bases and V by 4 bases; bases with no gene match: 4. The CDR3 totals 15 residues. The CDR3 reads CASSLRTSGSDTQYF. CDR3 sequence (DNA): TGCGCCAGCAGCCTCCGGACTAGCGGGAGTGATACGCAGTATTTT.